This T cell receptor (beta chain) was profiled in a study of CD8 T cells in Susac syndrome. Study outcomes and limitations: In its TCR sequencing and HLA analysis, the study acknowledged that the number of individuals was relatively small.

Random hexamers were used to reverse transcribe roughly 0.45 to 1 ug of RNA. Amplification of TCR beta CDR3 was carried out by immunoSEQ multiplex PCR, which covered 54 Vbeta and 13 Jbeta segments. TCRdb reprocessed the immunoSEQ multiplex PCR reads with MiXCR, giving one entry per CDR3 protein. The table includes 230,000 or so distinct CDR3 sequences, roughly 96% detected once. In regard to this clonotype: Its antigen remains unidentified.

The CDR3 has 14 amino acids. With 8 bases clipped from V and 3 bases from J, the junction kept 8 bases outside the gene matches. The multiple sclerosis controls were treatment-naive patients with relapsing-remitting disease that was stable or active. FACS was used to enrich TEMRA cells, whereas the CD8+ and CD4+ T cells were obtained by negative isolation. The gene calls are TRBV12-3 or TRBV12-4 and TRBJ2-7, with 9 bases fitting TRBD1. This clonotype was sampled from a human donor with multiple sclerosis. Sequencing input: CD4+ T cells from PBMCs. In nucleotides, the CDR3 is TGTGCCAGCGGCACCTCGGGACAGGGCTACGAGCAGTACTTC. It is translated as CASGTSGQGYEQYF.